Here is one T cell receptor beta chain with its context. Antigen specificity is unknown. This entry comes from a study of graft-versus-host responses after intestinal transplantation. About the study: Those transplanted obtained multivisceral, liver-intestinal, or isolated intestinal grafts.

Whole-study results and caveats: Present in recipient marrow, GvH clones included some that appeared first in ileum or blood. Declines in HvG clones occurring early post-transplant were associated with peak circulating GvH clone levels. Patients who carried graft-donor T cell macrochimerism also had high graft-versus-host to host-versus-graft clonal ratios in their allografts.

The CDR3 has 13 amino acids. Germline V gene lookup returns CDR1 SQVTM and CDR2 ANQGSEA. V gave up 3 bases and J gave up 4 bases; unmatched junction bases: 5. This table comes from immunoSEQ multiplex PCR, and its TCRdb copy is limited to in-frame clones, with some not included. The table shows tens of thousands of clones, with approximately 95% occurring only once. This material consisted of PBMCs, taken 156 days after intestinal transplant. The chain uses TRBV29-1 and TRBJ1-1; 7 nucleotides align to TRBD1. This sequence originates from a human patient who received an intestinal transplant, so some T cells may come from the graft donor. The CDR3, as DNA: TGCAGCGTTGATGGGACAGACAGCACTGAAGCTTTCTTT. Its protein is CSVDGTDSTEAFF.